A single sample gave rise to the 21 T cell receptor beta chains below, sequenced in a study of beta chain features in type 1 diabetes. Their cognate antigens are unknown. General study points: Shortening of TCRB CDR3s, moderate but significant, appeared in all four CD4+ subsets of Type 1 diabetes patients.

The study reverse transcribed the entire isolated RNA, so it sequenced expressed TCRB transcripts. Sequencing was performed with immunoSEQ multiplex PCR; in TCRdb, only in-frame clones are kept and a portion is missing. The table lists 600,000 to 700,000 clones, roughly 12% of them singletons. Specimen: naive CD4+ T cells from blood. These receptors originate from a man aged 25-45 years with type 1 diabetes.

This clone was observed a handful of times. CDR3 nucleotide sequence: TGTGCCAGCACCCCCACAGGTGGGGGCTACACCTTC. Translation gives CASTPTGGGYTF. The chain couples TRBV2 to TRBJ1-2, with D possibly being TRBD1 (5 bases). The CDR3 has 12 residues. V was clipped by 7 bases and J by 8 bases, with 14 bases between them. The germline V gene has CDR1 SNHLY and CDR2 FYNNEI.

This clone was detected a few times. This chain connects TRBV20-1 to TRBJ2-5; D gene ambiguous. The germline V gene has CDR1 DFQATT and CDR2 SNEGSKA (reference sequence). The CDR3 is 10 residues long. Deletions cut 2 bases from V and 5 bases from J, with 3 bases between. The CDR3 loop is CSARTETQYF. The CDR3 DNA follows: TGCAGTGCTAGAACCGAGACCCAGTACTTC.

This clone was recorded a few times. The chain employs TRBV25-1 and TRBJ2-3, with D perhaps matching TRBD2 (7 bases). The CDR3 is made up of 17 amino acids. CDR1 is MGHDK, CDR2 SYGVNS, per germline. V lost 3 bases and J 2 bases, leaving 18 bases between the germline ends. In nucleotides, the CDR3 is TGTGCCAGCAGTGAGCTGACGCGGGGGCTTATCACAGATACGCAGTATTTT. This sequence encodes CASSELTRGLITDTQYF.

This clone has more than one count but fewer than ten. V is TRBV7-9 and J is TRBJ1-3, with 7 positions matching TRBD1. V trimming: 6 bases; J trimming: 1 base; junction bases outside the gene matches: 6. Germline CDR1 and CDR2: SEHNR and FQNEAQ (reference sequence). The CDR3 runs to 15 residues. This CDR3 is CASRRQGVSGNTIYF. In nucleotides, the CDR3 is TGTGCCAGCAGGAGACAGGGTGTGTCTGGAAACACCATATATTTT. The full variable domain, in which reference TRBV7-9 and TRBJ1-3 provide the parts outside the CDR3, is DTGVSQNPRHKITKRGQNVTFRCDPISEHNRLYWYRQTLGQGPEFLTYFQNEAQLEKSRLLSDRFSAERPKGSFSTLEIQRTEQGDSAMYLCASRRQGVSGNTIYFGEGSWLTVV.

The J gene is TRBJ2-5, the V gene TRBV9, with D possibly matching TRBD1 (6 bases). The germline CDR1 and CDR2 sequences are SGDLS and YYNGEE. The CDR3 has 17 amino acids. V was cut by 0 bases and J by 5 bases, with 20 bases left in between. The CDR3 nucleotides are TGTGCCAGCAGCGTAGCTCCCCGGCAGGGGTCCGGCGAGACCCAGTACTTC. It specifies CASSVAPRQGSGETQYF.

There are a few counts of this clone. The rearrangement joins TRBV28 to TRBJ2-1, with D unclear. V shed 4 bases and J shed 7 bases, with 8 bases lying between them. The CDR3 runs 12 residues. CDR1 and CDR2 from the germline V gene are MDHEN and SYDVKM. CDR3 loop: CASSSPANEQFF. CDR3 coding DNA: TGTGCCAGCAGTTCCCCAGCAAATGAGCAGTTCTTC.

The chain carries TRBV4-3 and TRBJ1-5; D call uncertain. CDR1 and CDR2 from the germline V gene are LGHNA and YSLEER. The CDR3 covers 16 residues. V was pared by 1 base and J by 3 bases, with 13 bases between. CDR3 bases: TGCGCCAGCAGCCAAGCCCTTGACACGGACAATCAGCCCCAGCATTTT. It is translated as CASSQALDTDNQPQHF.

The table lists this clone with a few counts. CDR3 bases: TGTGCCAGCAGCTTTAAGGGCGCTGGAAACACCATATATTTT. Its protein is CASSFKGAGNTIYF. The chain carries TRBV7-2 and TRBJ1-3; D is uncertain. Germline V gene data show CDR1 as SGHTA and CDR2 as FQGNSA. The CDR3 length is 14 residues. Trimming took 3 bases from V and 2 from J, leaving 8 bases between them.

The genes are TRBV7-9 and TRBJ2-1; either TRBD1 or TRBD2 may supply D (5 bases each). V gave up 6 bases and J gave up 9 bases, with 18 bases separating them. The CDR3 is 14 residues long. CDR1 and CDR2 (germline): SEHNR, FQNEAQ (reference sequence). The CDR3 coding sequence is TGTGCCAGCAGGAGGCCATCACTGGGACGTGAGCAGTTCTTC. Amino acids: CASRRPSLGREQFF.

This clone was picked up a small number of times. Other nucleotide sequences from this sample produce the same CDR3. The CDR3 loop is CAISGGDNEQFF. CDR3 nucleotides: TGTGCCATCAGTGGGGGAGACAATGAGCAGTTCTTC. The genes are TRBV10-3 and TRBJ2-1; maybe TRBD2 (5 bases). Germline V gene data show CDR1 as ENHRY and CDR2 as SYGVKD. V was trimmed by 4 bases and J by 5 bases, leaving 6 bases between them. The CDR3 length is 12 residues.

The gene calls are TRBV29-1 and TRBJ2-5; possibly TRBD1 or TRBD2 for D (6 bases each). V lost 4 bases, J lost 2 bases, and 11 bases lay in between. Germline assignment: CDR1 SQVTM and CDR2 ANQGSEA. The CDR3 totals 13 residues. CDR3 region: CSVGTGRQETQYF. CDR3 bases: TGCAGCGTTGGTACAGGGAGGCAAGAGACCCAGTACTTC. The complete variable domain, with remaining parts taken from reference TRBV29-1 and TRBJ2-5, reads SAVISQKPSRDICQRGTSLTIQCQVDSQVTMMFWYRQQPGQSLTLIATANQGSEATYESGFVIDKFPISRPNLTFSTLTVSNMSPEDSSIYLCSVGTGRQETQYFGPGTRLLVL.

The J gene is TRBJ1-1, the V gene TRBV7-3; D is uncertain. Between the trimmed V and J ends, which lost 2 bases and 5 bases, there was a span of 9 bases. The germline V gene has CDR1 SGHTA and CDR2 FQGTGA. There are 13 residues in the CDR3. CDR3 nucleotides: TGTGCCAGCAGCTTACCGGGAGTAACTGAAGCTTTCTTT. Translation gives CASSLPGVTEAFF.

This clone was seen a few times. The rearrangement links TRBV5-6 to TRBJ2-5, with D uncertain. V was pared by 2 bases and J by 1 base, with 15 bases between. The length of the CDR3 is 16 residues. Looked up from germline, CDR1 is SGHDT and CDR2 is YYEEEE. CDR3 DNA: TGTGCCAGCAGCTTTGGTAAACGGAACTTCCAAGAGACCCAGTACTTC. Encoded protein: CASSFGKRNFQETQYF.

V usage is TRBV7-2 and J usage is TRBJ1-2; D call uncertain. The length of the CDR3 is 11 residues. The V and J ends lost 5 bases and 2 bases respectively, with 3 bases between them. Germline values: CDR1 SGHTA, CDR2 FQGNSA. CDR3 residues: CASSRNYGYTF. The CDR3 DNA is TGTGCCAGCAGCCGAAACTATGGCTACACCTTC.

The chain uses TRBV7-3 and TRBJ2-3; 8 nucleotides match TRBD2. From germline, CDR1 is SGHTA and CDR2 FQGTGA. V gave up 1 base and J gave up 2 bases; unmatched junction bases: 2. The CDR3 has 15 residues. CDR3 DNA: TGTGCCAGCAGCTTAAAAGCGGGGGCCACAGATACGCAGTATTTT. This translates into CASSLKAGATDTQYF.

The chain links TRBV2 to TRBJ2-1; TRBD1 is a possible D gene (6 bases). The CDR3 has 18 amino acids. CDR1 is SNHLY, CDR2 FYNNEI, per germline. V was cut by 4 bases and J by 4 bases, with 23 bases left in between. In nucleotides, the CDR3 is TGTGCCAGCAGTGGTGGGGCTGGACAGACCGCTACATACAATGAGCAGTTCTTC. Protein product: CASSGGAGQTATYNEQFF.

The J gene is TRBJ2-1, the V gene TRBV14; D is possibly TRBD1 (5 bases). V shed 1 base and J shed 0 bases, with 10 bases lying between them. Per the germline V gene, CDR1 is SGHDN and CDR2 is FVKESK. The CDR3 is made up of 16 amino acids. DNA of the CDR3: TGTGCCAGCAGCCAAGCTAGGGGAAGCTCCTACAATGAGCAGTTCTTC. Its protein product is CASSQARGSSYNEQFF.

This clone was seen more than once but under ten times. V gene TRBV19 combines with J gene TRBJ2-4, with a weak D call TRBD1 (5 bases). Trimming cost V 3 bases and J 3 bases, with 9 bases left between them. CDR3 length equals 14 residues. CDR1 and CDR2 (germline): LNHDA, SQIVND (reference sequence). The DNA of the CDR3 is TGTGCCAGTAGTATGCAGGGCGACAAAAACATTCAGTACTTC. Amino acids: CASSMQGDKNIQYF.

V is TRBV5-1 and J is TRBJ2-2, with D unresolved. This CDR3 region has 14 residues. Trimming removed 1 base from V and 3 bases from J, with 7 bases in between. CDR1 SGHRS and CDR2 YFSETQ come from the germline V gene. CDR3 region: CASSLIPDTGELFF. CDR3 nucleotides: TGCGCCAGCAGCTTGATCCCGGACACCGGGGAGCTGTTTTTT.

The V gene is TRBV7-9, the J gene TRBJ1-2; perhaps TRBD1 as D (5 bases). V lost 6 bases, J lost 3 bases, and 11 bases lay in between. The CDR3 sequence is 13 residues long. Per germline, CDR1 SEHNR and CDR2 FQNEAQ (reference sequence). The CDR3 coding sequence is TGTGCCAGCAGTTCACAGGAGGACTATGGCTACACCTTC. Its translation is CASSSQEDYGYTF.

The V call is TRBV12-5, the J call TRBJ2-1; D unresolved. The CDR3 length is 11 residues. Germline values: CDR1 LGHNT, CDR2 FRNRAP. Trimming shortened V by 4 bases and J by 8 bases, and 6 bases separated the two germline ends. This CDR3 is CASGSPYEQFF. DNA of the CDR3: TGTGCTAGTGGTTCCCCGTATGAGCAGTTCTTC. Filled out from reference TRBV12-5 and TRBJ2-1, the complete variable domain reads DARVTQTPRHKVTEMGQEVTMRCQPILGHNTVFWYRQTMMQGLELLAYFRNRAPLDDSGMPKDRFSAEMPDATLATLKIQPSEPRDSAVYFCASGSPYEQFFGPGTRLTVL.